The sequence of this TCR beta chain was determined in a study of blood T cell repertoires in COVID-19. It was during active infection that Seattle patients were enrolled and then longitudinally followed. The CDR3 is 16 amino acids. V shed 0 bases and J shed 5 bases, with 15 bases lying between them. Germline V gene data show CDR1 as SGHNT and CDR2 as YYREEE (reference sequence). Assay: immunoSEQ multiplex PCR; the TCRdb copy retains only in-frame clones and omits some. In the table there are tens of thousands of clones, over 75% of which are singletons. Sequenced input: peripheral blood. The J gene is TRBJ2-1, the V gene TRBV5-4; possible D gene TRBD2, 6 bases. This TCR was recovered from a man aged 35 to 55 with COVID-19, enrolled during active disease. The CDR3 sequence: CASSLGGTQTHNEQFF. The CDR3 region has the DNA TGTGCCAGCAGCTTGGGGGGGACTCAAACCCACAATGAGCAGTTCTTC.